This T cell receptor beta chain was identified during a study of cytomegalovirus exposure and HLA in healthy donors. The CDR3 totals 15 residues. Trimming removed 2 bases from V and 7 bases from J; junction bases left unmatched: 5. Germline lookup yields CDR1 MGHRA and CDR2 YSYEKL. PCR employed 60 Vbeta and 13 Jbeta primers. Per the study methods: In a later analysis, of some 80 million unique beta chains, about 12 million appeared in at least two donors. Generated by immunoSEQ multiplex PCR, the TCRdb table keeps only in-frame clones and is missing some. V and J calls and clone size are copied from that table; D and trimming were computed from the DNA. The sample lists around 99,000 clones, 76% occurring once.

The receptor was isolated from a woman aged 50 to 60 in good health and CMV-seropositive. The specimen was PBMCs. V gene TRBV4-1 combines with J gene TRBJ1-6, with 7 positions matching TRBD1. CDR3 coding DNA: TGCGCCAGCAGCCAACCCGGGACAGAAAATTCACCCCTCCACTTT. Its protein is CASSQPGTENSPLHF.